This T cell receptor (beta chain) was obtained from a study of T-cell memory formation after mild COVID-19. TCRdb itself ran the 5' RACE reads through MiXCR, one entry per CDR3 protein. The table includes 350,000 to 500,000 distinct CDR3 sequences, around 17% detected once. This CDR3 is built from 11 residues. Trimming cost V 9 bases and J 10 bases, with 10 bases left between them. Germline assignment: CDR1 MNHNY and CDR2 SVGAGI (reference sequence). The sample was PBMCs or a T cell subset sorted from them (not recorded which). The sequence was obtained from a man younger than 30 who had mild COVID-19 (a few samples of this study predate the infection). Cell type and time point are not known. This rearrangement joins TRBV6-6 to TRBJ1-6; D is unresolved. The CDR3 loop reads CASHAGSPLHF. The CDR3 DNA reads TGTGCCAGTCACGCGGGGTCACCCCTCCACTTT.